This T cell receptor beta chain was identified in a study of vaccination effects on CD4 cells after COVID-19. Study observations and caveats: Missing from the study were early post-infection timepoints, and its convalescent patients were few. Infection- and vaccine-induced clones contracted markedly late after vaccination.

Profiled with immunoSEQ multiplex PCR; TCRdb holds only in-frame clones, not every one. The sample lists around 71,000 clones, under 75% occurring once. Before sequencing took place, the ViraFEST assay used viral peptide pools to expand antigen-specific CD4+ T cells. Upon completion of about ten days in culture, CD4+ T cells were isolated. Recipients of the vaccine had no prior SARS-CoV-2 infection and negative nucleocapsid antibodies. Cultures got half-medium changes with IL-2 on days 3 and 7. The CDR3 runs to 16 residues. Germline-derived CDR1 and CDR2 are SGHRS and YFSETQ. V lost 3 bases and J lost 4; bases outside the gene matches: 10. Worth noting for this clone: No antigen is known for it.

Sequences were derived from CD4+ T cells from PBMCs cultured with HCoV-OC43 spike peptides, sampled before COVID-19 vaccination. The subset was: HCoV-OC43 spike overlapping peptide pool stimulation. The TCR sequence derives from a human donor who received a COVID-19 vaccine. The gene calls are TRBV5-1 and TRBJ1-2; the match to TRBD1 covers 9 bases. CDR3 coding DNA: TGCGCCAGCAGCTCAAATTATCCGGGACAGGGCTATGGCTACACCTTC. This gives the protein CASSSNYPGQGYGYTF.